The clone carrying this TCR beta chain was recorded many times. Its specificity is not known. Time point described: pre-sensitization, week 0. Described treatment: therapeutic diphenylcyclopropenone sensitization with weekly scalp DPC. The data originate from a study of human T cells and chemical hapten exposure. Across the whole study: Alopecia universalis, totalis or areata was present in patients who were mostly female.

CDR1 MGHRA and CDR2 YSYEKL come from the germline V gene. The V end lost 0 bases, the J end lost 3 bases, and 6 bases lay between the germline ends. The length of the CDR3 is 13 residues. From the RACE reads, TCRdb called clonotypes with MiXCR, one entry per CDR3 protein. Of 57,000 or so distinct CDR3 sequences in the sample, 11% were seen once. Study-wide points: Alopecia in the donors means their immune response may deviate from healthy people's.

The starting material was whole blood, obtained in connection with sensitization to the hapten diphenylcyclopropenone (DPC). This sequence joins TRBV4-1 and TRBJ2-7; D is uncertain. The receptor was isolated from a woman between 40 and 55 years old with alopecia areata. Some clones in this sample may be carry-over from other donors' samples. CDR3 coding DNA: TGCGCCAGCAGCCAAGAGACTGGCTACGAGCAGTACTTC. Its protein product is CASSQETGYEQYF.